The rows below give T cell receptor beta chains drawn from one sample of a study of cytomegalovirus exposure and HLA in healthy donors. The table came from immunoSEQ multiplex PCR; TCRdb's copy has only in-frame clones and leaves some out. The sample carries about 85,000 clones, nearly 80% recorded once. The sample taken for sequencing was PBMCs. Receptor source: a woman in her forties or fifties in good health and CMV-seropositive. The CDR3 runs from the conserved cysteine through the conserved F or W.

TRBV9	TRBJ2-3	CASSAVAGGSTDTQYF
TRBV7-9	TRBJ2-5	CASSLEVIETRETQYF
TRBV5-1	TRBJ1-1	CASSLGPGLNTEAFF
TRBV11-2	TRBJ1-2	CASSNRLSYTF
TRBV2	TRBJ1-4	CASTSEDRGSEKLFF
TRBV7-9	TRBJ2-1	CASSNPIGGGHEQFF
TRBV7-8	TRBJ1-4	CASSIGGDEKLFF
TRBV6-5	.	CASSYWQGEDEQYF
TRBV2	TRBJ1-2	CASRGDREDGYTF
TRBV19	TRBJ1-4	CASSNERGPEKLFF
TRBV28	TRBJ1-1	CASKTGFDTEAFF
TRBV7-6	TRBJ1-3	CASRGGQVLSSGNTIYF
TRBV7-6	TRBJ1-4	CASSQGPNEKLFF
TRBV29-1	TRBJ1-1	CSVDLVEKFTEAFF
TRBV14	TRBJ1-5	CASSQGPRSNQPQHF
TRBV10-1	TRBJ1-1	CASSTGGGQNTEAFF
TRBV27	TRBJ1-1	CASSFGTLNTEAFF
TRBV27	TRBJ2-3	CASSLFGRGGDTQYF
TRBV19	TRBJ2-3	CASSFTRDTQYF
TRBV6-5	TRBJ2-4	CASSRQKGVDIQYF
TRBV14	TRBJ1-1	CASSPRGGYTEAFF
TRBV29-1	TRBJ2-5	CSVEDHVRETQYF
TRBV9	TRBJ1-2	CASSVATGVYGYTF
TRBV4-2	TRBJ1-1	CASSQVSGGNTEAFF
TRBV30	TRBJ2-2	CAWSRTKQGRGDTGELFF
TRBV25-1	TRBJ2-1	CASSVAGGIEQFF
TRBV2	TRBJ2-7	CASSDGDISYEQYF
TRBV7-6	TRBJ2-5	CASSRTSGGPETQYF
TRBV4-1	TRBJ2-1	CASSRRQYNEQFF
TRBV7-9	TRBJ1-1	CASSQGTGGTEAFF
TRBV5-1	TRBJ1-5	CASSLGTGFDQPQHF
TRBV4-2	TRBJ2-2	CASSPLAGLSTGELFF
TRBV18	TRBJ2-6	CASSPATGNSGANVLTF
TRBV9	TRBJ1-4	CASSLGTALGEKLFF
TRBV5-1	TRBJ1-2	CASSSSTRGRGMDGYTF
TRBV10-1	TRBJ2-7	CASSRDSPRGEQYF
TRBV9	TRBJ1-6	CASSAGQGIDSPLHF
TRBV7-9	TRBJ2-5	CASSLGRRVLETQYF
TRBV4-1	TRBJ1-4	CASRQRYSLNEKLFF
TRBV29-1	TRBJ1-2	CSVTARTGQDVRGYTF
TRBV27	TRBJ1-4	CASSLSGTAFEKLFF
TRBV9	TRBJ2-3	CASSGEGDTQYF
TRBV2	TRBJ1-4	CASSSQGQVNEKLFF
TRBV18	TRBJ2-1	CASSLGTSGSYEQFF